This TCR beta chain came from a study of T cell repertoires in cytomegalovirus infection. MiXCR was run by TCRdb on the reads, yielding one entry per CDR3 protein. The repertoire holds around 230,000 distinct CDR3 sequences, with about 39% as singletons. Findings and limits, study-wide: HLA-C-restricted CMV clonotypes gave the most frequent clonotype in two of eight donors.

This clonotype was observed a handful of times. Its cognate antigen is unknown. V gave up 0 bases and J gave up 9 bases; unmatched junction bases: 5. CDR3 size: 16 residues. V is TRBV12-3 or TRBV12-4 and J is TRBJ1-6; 10 bases are a match to TRBD1. The input for sequencing was CD8+ T cells from cultured PBMCs, taken from culture after CMV antigen stimulation. The origin of this receptor is a human donor in good health (CMV status not recorded). Some clones in this sample may be carry-over from other donors' samples. CDR3 sequence reads: CASSLAKDRGISPLHF. The CDR3 bases are TGTGCCAGCAGTTTAGCTAAGGACAGGGGGATTTCACCCCTCCACTTT.